The clone carrying this T cell receptor beta chain turned up a few times. Its target is unknown. This may stem from a read error, because a much larger clone lies one nucleotide away. There are 12 residues in the CDR3. Germline loops: CDR1 MNHEY, CDR2 SMNVEV (reference sequence). This sample stems from a study of metastatic and nonmetastatic thyroid tumors. Overall study: From malignant and benign thyroid patients, repertoires in blood and in tumor or nodule tissue were compared. Points from the study as a whole: Across blood and tumor, TCR beta diversity in malignant thyroid tumors was reportedly significantly higher than in benign nodules.

Ahead of thyroid surgery, no patient had received treatment of any kind. From the PCR reads, TCRdb re-called clones with MiXCR. The table shows about 82,000 clones, with under 15% occurring only once. The clonotype was recovered from a female donor with papillary thyroid cancer or a benign thyroid nodule (not recorded which). Some clones in this sample may be carry-over from other donors' samples. The sample was tumor tissue. The chain recombines TRBV27 with TRBJ1-1; D gene uncertain. As DNA, the CDR3 is TGTGCCAGCAGTTTTGGTGGCACTGAATCTTTCTTT. Translation gives CASSFGGTESFF.